These T cell receptor beta chains were read from a single sample in a study of patients and donors after allogeneic stem cell transplantation. TCRdb analysed the RT-PCR reads with MiXCR anew, one entry per CDR3 protein. Here the sample spans a few hundred thousand distinct CDR3 sequences, 38% being singletons. Material: blood, either unsorted or a sorted T cell fraction (not recorded which). Receptors were obtained from a human donor who was either an allogeneic HSCT recipient or a stem cell or donor lymphocyte infusion donor (not recorded which). It is not recorded whose cells these are; they may come from a transplant donor. Each CDR3 is given with its conserved first and last residue. A D gene is named only where the DNA matches it firmly. Rows give clone size only sometimes, using once, few, many, or a class for an expanded clone.

J gene: TRBJ1-4; D gene: .; clone size: .; V gene: TRBV20-1; CDR3 DNA: TGCAGTGCAACAACAGGGACTAATGAAAAACTGTTTTTT; CDR3 protein: CSATTGTNEKLFF
J gene: TRBJ1-5; D gene: .; clone size: few; V gene: TRBV19; CDR3 DNA: TGTGCCAGTAGTACGCAGGGAACTCAGCCCCAGCATTTT; CDR3 protein: CASSTQGTQPQHF
J gene: TRBJ1-2; D gene: TRBD1; clone size: .; V gene: TRBV2; CDR3 DNA: TGTGCCAGTACGCCGTCACAGGGGATCTATGGCTACACCTTC; CDR3 protein: CASTPSQGIYGYTF
J gene: TRBJ1-1; D gene: .; clone size: .; V gene: TRBV6-1; CDR3 DNA: TGTGCCAGTAACAGGGTTGGCAATTGGAACACTGAAGCTTTCTTT; CDR3 protein: CASNRVGNWNTEAFF
J gene: TRBJ2-2; D gene: TRBD1; clone size: .; V gene: TRBV4-3; CDR3 DNA: TGCGCCAGCAGCCAAGATGAATGGGACAGGCGCACCGGGGAGCTGTTTTTT; CDR3 protein: CASSQDEWDRRTGELFF
J gene: TRBJ1-1; D gene: .; clone size: .; V gene: TRBV19; CDR3 DNA: TGTGCCAGTAGTATACCCGTGCCGGGGACTGAAGCTTTCTTT; CDR3 protein: CASSIPVPGTEAFF
J gene: TRBJ2-3; D gene: TRBD2; clone size: once; V gene: TRBV9; CDR3 DNA: TGTGCCAGCAGCGTTTTCGGGACTAGCGGAAATACGCAGTATTTT; CDR3 protein: CASSVFGTSGNTQYF
J gene: TRBJ1-1; D gene: TRBD1; clone size: .; V gene: TRBV5-1; CDR3 DNA: TGCGCCAGCAGCTTAACCCGGACAGGGGGCTTGAATGAAGCTTTCTTT; CDR3 protein: CASSLTRTGGLNEAFF
J gene: TRBJ2-4; D gene: TRBD2; clone size: .; V gene: TRBV20-1; CDR3 DNA: TGCAGTGCTACCCGACTAGCCCAGACGGAAAACATTCAGTACTTC; CDR3 protein: CSATRLAQTENIQYF
J gene: TRBJ2-3; D gene: TRBD1; clone size: few; V gene: TRBV20-1; CDR3 DNA: TGCAGTGCTAGAAAGGGACAGGGGGGCCCAGATACGCAGTATTTT; CDR3 protein: CSARKGQGGPDTQYF
J gene: TRBJ1-1; D gene: .; clone size: .; V gene: TRBV12-3/TRBV12-4; CDR3 DNA: TGTGCCAGCAGTCTTGGTGATCTCATGAACACTGAAGCTTTCTTT; CDR3 protein: CASSLGDLMNTEAFF
J gene: TRBJ2-1; D gene: .; clone size: .; V gene: TRBV27; CDR3 DNA: TGTGCCAGCACCCGACTCGGCGGAGGTTCCTACAATGAGCAGTTCTTC; CDR3 protein: CASTRLGGGSYNEQFF
J gene: TRBJ1-2; D gene: .; clone size: .; V gene: TRBV12-3/TRBV12-4; CDR3 DNA: TGTGCCAGCAGTTTAGCCAGGGTACCTAACTATGGCTACACCTTC; CDR3 protein: CASSLARVPNYGYTF
J gene: TRBJ2-2; D gene: .; clone size: .; V gene: TRBV12-3/TRBV12-4; CDR3 DNA: TGTGCCAGCAGCAAGGACAGTTGGGCGAACACCGGGGAGCTGTTTTTT; CDR3 protein: CASSKDSWANTGELFF
J gene: TRBJ2-7; D gene: .; clone size: .; V gene: TRBV20-1; CDR3 DNA: TGCAGTGCTCGGCAAGGCCAGGGCCCTCTCGAGCAGTACTTC; CDR3 protein: CSARQGQGPLEQYF
J gene: TRBJ1-1; D gene: TRBD1; clone size: few; V gene: TRBV5-6; CDR3 DNA: TGTGCCAGCAGCCGTCCCGGGACAGGGGCGTACACTGAAGCTTTCTTT; CDR3 protein: CASSRPGTGAYTEAFF
J gene: TRBJ1-1; D gene: .; clone size: few; V gene: TRBV6-1; CDR3 DNA: TGTGCCAGCAGTGACGGACAGCTTCTGAACACTGAAGCTTTCTTT; CDR3 protein: CASSDGQLLNTEAFF
J gene: TRBJ1-4; D gene: .; clone size: few; V gene: TRBV20-1; CDR3 DNA: TGCAGTGCTAGAGATACGGATAATGAAAAACTGTTTTTT; CDR3 protein: CSARDTDNEKLFF
J gene: TRBJ2-1; D gene: TRBD2; clone size: .; V gene: TRBV15; CDR3 DNA: TGTGCCACCAGCAGAGGGGCTAGCGGGACACACAATGAGCAGTTCTTC; CDR3 protein: CATSRGASGTHNEQFF